The 24 T cell receptor beta chains below all came from one sample that was sequenced in a study of cytomegalovirus exposure and HLA in healthy donors. The PCR contained 60 Vbeta and 13 Jbeta primers. Sequencing was performed with immunoSEQ multiplex PCR; in TCRdb, only in-frame clones are kept and a portion is missing. The repertoire holds about 190,000 clones, with around 84% as singletons. The sample comprised PBMCs. The receptors come from a middle-aged man in good health and CMV-seropositive.

The chain has TRBV6-5 and TRBJ2-1; 9 bases line up with TRBD2. The V and J ends lost 2 bases and 4 bases, in that order; junction bases with no gene match: 6. CDR3 length: 16 amino acids. The V gene's germline CDR1 is MNHEY and CDR2 SVGAGI. For the CDR3, the DNA is TGTGCCAGCAGTTACCACATTAGCGGGGGTTACAATGAGCAGTTCTTC. Its translation is CASSYHISGGYNEQFF.

The chain couples TRBV5-1 to TRBJ2-7, with TRBD1 matching over 7 bases. Looked up from germline, CDR1 is SGHRS and CDR2 is YFSETQ. CDR3 length: 14 residues. With V trimmed by 4 bases and J by 4 bases, 8 bases remained unmatched. The CDR3 is CASSPPGQLYEQYF. CDR3 sequence (DNA): TGCGCCAGCAGCCCACCGGGACAGCTATACGAGCAGTACTTC.

This chain links TRBV5-1 with TRBJ2-5; 9 nucleotides match TRBD1. The CDR3 sequence is 14 residues long. Trimming cost V 4 bases and J 1 base; bases outside gene matches: 2. The germline CDR1 and CDR2 sequences are SGHRS and YFSETQ. CDR3 loop: CASSMGQGQETQYF. The CDR3 DNA is TGCGCCAGCAGCATGGGACAGGGCCAAGAGACCCAGTACTTC.

The chain carries TRBV28 and TRBJ2-7; 10 positions match TRBD1. CDR1 is MDHEN and CDR2 is SYDVKM in the germline V gene. This CDR3 is built from 16 residues. V dropped 6 bases and J dropped 4; count of bases not matched to a gene: 12. CDR3 region: CASRQPGQGSGYEQYF. The DNA of the CDR3 is TGTGCCAGCAGACAACCGGGACAGGGGAGTGGATACGAGCAGTACTTC. Full variable domain (outside the CDR3, taken from reference TRBV28 and TRBJ2-7): DVKVTQSSRYLVKRTGEKVFLECVQDMDHENMFWYRQDPGLGLRLIYFSYDVKMKEKGDIPEGYSVSREKKERFSLILESASTNQTSMYLCASRQPGQGSGYEQYFGPGTRLTVT.

This rearrangement joins TRBV30 to TRBJ1-2; 9 nucleotides align to TRBD1. There are 13 residues in the CDR3. V lost 2 bases, J lost 4 bases, and 2 bases stayed unmatched. CDR1 and CDR2 from the germline V gene are GTSNPN and SVGIG (reference sequence). CDR3 sequence reads: CAWSRQGGYGYTF. The DNA of the CDR3 is TGTGCCTGGAGTCGACAGGGGGGCTATGGCTACACCTTC.

The V and J genes are TRBV5-4 and TRBJ1-4; 8 bases align to TRBD1. The V and J ends lost 4 bases and 7 bases, in that order; junction bases with no gene match: 9. CDR1 is SGHNT and CDR2 is YYREEE in the germline V gene (reference sequence). The CDR3 is 15 residues long. This CDR3 is CASSAKTGAGEKLFF. CDR3 nucleotides: TGTGCCAGCAGCGCCAAGACAGGGGCGGGTGAAAAACTGTTTTTT.

The gene calls are TRBV10-2 and TRBJ1-1; D is uncertain. The germline V gene encodes CDR1 WSHSY and CDR2 SAAADI. Trimming removed 8 bases at V and 0 bases at J, with 13 bases between. The CDR3 spans 14 residues. The CDR3: CASGGQKMNTEAFF. CDR3 sequence (DNA): TGCGCCAGCGGAGGCCAGAAGATGAACACTGAAGCTTTCTTT.

The chain is built from TRBV29-1 and TRBJ2-5; maybe TRBD1 (6 bases). CDR1 and CDR2 (germline): SQVTM, ANQGSEA. With 8 bases removed from V and 5 bases from J, the gap between germline ends came to 18 bases. The CDR3 has 13 residues. The CDR3 loop reads CSLSQGRGETQYF. CDR3 DNA sequence: TGCAGCCTCAGCCAGGGGCGCGGGGAGACCCAGTACTTC. Full variable domain (remainder filled in from reference TRBV29-1 and TRBJ2-5): SAVISQKPSRDICQRGTSLTIQCQVDSQVTMMFWYRQQPGQSLTLIATANQGSEATYESGFVIDKFPISRPNLTFSTLTVSNMSPEDSSIYLCSLSQGRGETQYFGPGTRLLVL.

V gene TRBV5-6 combines with J gene TRBJ2-4; 7 bases are shared with TRBD2. Germline trimming cut 3 bases from V and 1 base from J; bases unmatched to any gene: 7. The CDR3 covers 16 residues. CDR1 SGHDT and CDR2 YYEEEE come from the germline V gene. The CDR3 here is CASSSWEGGAKNIQYF. CDR3 in DNA: TGTGCCAGCAGCTCCTGGGAGGGAGGGGCCAAAAACATTCAGTACTTC.

The chain recombines TRBV5-1 with TRBJ2-5, with 15 bases that match TRBD2. The DNA matches TRBJ2-7 better at its end, which makes the J call doubtful. CDR1 and CDR2 from the germline V gene are SGHRS and YFSETQ. The length of the CDR3 is 18 residues. CDR3 in amino acids: CASSAGTSGGMPWDEQYF. For the CDR3, the DNA is TGCGCCAGCAGCGCGGGGACTAGCGGGGGGATGCCTTGGGACGAGCAGTACTTC.

V is TRBV30 and J is TRBJ2-3; D may be TRBD2 (5 bases). V lost 5 bases, J lost 0 bases, and 12 bases lay in between. CDR1 is GTSNPN and CDR2 is SVGIG in the germline V gene (reference sequence). The CDR3 has 14 residues. CDR3 loop: CAWGVRGSTDTQYF. Written as DNA, the CDR3 is TGTGCCTGGGGAGTAAGAGGGAGCACAGATACGCAGTATTTT.

The rearrangement uses TRBV4-2 and TRBJ2-1, with 7 bases aligning to TRBD2. After removal of 0 bases from V and 5 bases from J, the junction contained 4 bases not matched to a gene. The CDR3 covers 15 residues. From germline, CDR1 is LGHNA and CDR2 YNFKEQ. CDR3 nucleotide sequence: TGTGCCAGCAGCCAAGATCCCCTAGCGGACAATGAGCAGTTCTTC. This gives the protein CASSQDPLADNEQFF.

Only a few counts were recorded for this clone. V usage is TRBV10-3 and J usage is TRBJ2-7, with 7 bases aligning to TRBD1. V gave up 4 bases and J gave up 0 bases; unmatched junction bases: 6. From germline, CDR1 is ENHRY and CDR2 SYGVKD. The CDR3 loop spans 15 amino acids. The CDR3 DNA sequence: TGTGCCATCAGTGCTGGGACAGCCTTCTCCTACGAGCAGTACTTC. Translating gives CAISAGTAFSYEQYF.

In this sample, this clone turned up once. The chain has TRBV6-6 and TRBJ1-2, with TRBD1 identical over 8 bases. Unmatched junction bases numbered 14, after V lost 6 bases and J lost 8 bases. CDR1 is MNHNY and CDR2 is SVGAGI in the germline V gene (reference sequence). This CDR3 has 15 amino acids. The CDR3 nucleotides read TGTGCCAGCAGCCAGGGGGCAGGGGGATTTTACGGCTACACCTTC. This sequence encodes CASSQGAGGFYGYTF.

V and J are TRBV11-2 and TRBJ1-1; perhaps TRBD1 as D (5 bases). The CDR3 contains 15 residues. With 5 bases removed from V and 3 bases from J, the gap between germline ends came to 16 bases. Germline V gene data show CDR1 as SGHAT and CDR2 as FQNNGV. CDR3 in DNA: TGTGCCAGCAGCCAAAGTCAGGGAGGGCACACTGAAGCTTTCTTT. This sequence encodes CASSQSQGGHTEAFF. The full variable domain, in which reference TRBV11-2 and TRBJ1-1 provide the parts outside the CDR3, is EAGVAQSPRYKIIEKRQSVAFWCNPISGHATLYWYQQILGQGPKLLIQFQNNGVVDDSQLPKDRFSAERLKGVDSTLKIQPAKLEDSAVYLCASSQSQGGHTEAFFGQGTRLTVV.

This chain connects TRBV11-2 to TRBJ2-7, with 11 nucleotides matching TRBD1. Trimming removed 5 bases from V and 2 bases from J; junction bases left unmatched: 11. The CDR3 has 17 amino acids. Germline CDR1 and CDR2: SGHAT and FQNNGV. DNA for the CDR3: TGTGCCAGCAGCAGACTCCCCGGGACAGGGGGTACCTACGAGCAGTACTTC. Residues: CASSRLPGTGGTYEQYF.

This chain uses TRBV6-6 with TRBJ2-7, with TRBD1 as a possible D gene (5 bases). The germline gives CDR1 MNHNY, CDR2 SVGAGI (reference sequence). V shed 0 bases and J shed 5 bases, with 14 bases lying between them. The CDR3 is made up of 15 amino acids. The CDR3 spells CASSYSIRGVDEQYF. CDR3 in DNA: TGTGCCAGCAGTTACTCGATTAGGGGCGTCGACGAGCAGTACTTC.

The chain joins TRBV5-1 to TRBJ2-3; D is possibly TRBD2 (5 bases). The CDR3 sequence is 15 residues long. Per the germline V gene, CDR1 is SGHRS and CDR2 is YFSETQ. V was clipped by 3 bases and J by 2 bases, with 13 bases between them. The DNA for the CDR3 is TGCGCCAGCAGCTCGACGGCCGGGGACACAGATACGCAGTATTTT. Amino acid sequence: CASSSTAGDTDTQYF.

This sequence joins TRBV7-9 and TRBJ1-5; 7 bases align to TRBD1. Germline V gene lookup returns CDR1 SEHNR and CDR2 FQNEAQ (reference sequence). V was clipped by 5 bases and J by 7 bases; unmatched bases: 11. CDR3 length: 15 amino acids. This chain's CDR3 is CASSRSRTGPQPQHF. In nucleotides, the CDR3 is TGTGCCAGCAGCCGAAGCAGGACAGGACCCCAGCCCCAGCATTTT.

The chain has TRBV4-3 and TRBJ2-3; TRBD2 matches 13 bases. CDR1 and CDR2 from the germline V gene are LGHNA and YSLEER. This CDR3 contains 18 residues. Trimming removed 2 bases from V and 1 base from J; junction bases left unmatched: 6. The CDR3 reads CASSQLSGTSGGTDTQYF. As DNA, the CDR3 is TGCGCCAGCAGCCAACTTTCCGGGACTAGCGGGGGCACAGATACGCAGTATTTT.

The chain joins TRBV2 to TRBJ1-2; 7 bases map to TRBD1. V shed 8 bases, J shed 7 bases, and the junction held 13 bases outside the gene matches. Germline lookup yields CDR1 SNHLY and CDR2 FYNNEI. The CDR3 is made up of 14 amino acids. CDR3 nucleotides: TGTGCCAGCCCAAGACAGGGTGATTTCGGTGGCTACACCTTC. Amino acid sequence: CASPRQGDFGGYTF.

V gene TRBV28 combines with J gene TRBJ2-7; 10 bases match TRBD2. The V gene end was trimmed by 1 base and the J gene end by 6 bases; junction bases not matched to a gene: 6. The V gene's germline CDR1 is MDHEN and CDR2 SYDVKM. CDR3 length equals 15 residues. The chain's CDR3 is CASSLYRTSGGEQYF. CDR3 DNA: TGTGCCAGCAGTTTATACCGGACTAGCGGAGGCGAGCAGTACTTC.

DNA of the CDR3: TGTGCCAGCAGTGAATGGGGACAGGGGGCGGAGAACACTGAAGCTTTCTTT. It encodes CASSEWGQGAENTEAFF. The chain carries TRBV2 and TRBJ1-1; TRBD1 agrees at 12 bases. The CDR3 sequence is 17 residues long. Looked up from germline, CDR1 is SNHLY and CDR2 is FYNNEI. Trimming cost V 2 bases and J 1 base; bases outside gene matches: 5.

The gene calls are TRBV28 and TRBJ1-2; tentative D call: TRBD1 (5 bases). The CDR3 spans 13 residues. Trimming shortened V by 3 bases and J by 4 bases, and 9 bases separated the two germline ends. From germline, CDR1 is MDHEN and CDR2 SYDVKM. The DNA for the CDR3 is TGTGCCAGCAGTTTGGCGACAGCCTATGGCTACACCTTC. It yields the protein CASSLATAYGYTF.